The 19 T cell receptor beta chains listed next were all sequenced from one sample in a study of shared clonotypes between healthy human individuals. Only in-frame clones appear in the TCRdb table, and some are missing; sequencing was by immunoSEQ multiplex PCR. The table lists about 800,000 clones, about 97% of them singletons. As defined, naive CD8 cells were CD45RO-negative and positively selected for CCR7, with terminally differentiated effector memory CD45RA+ cells excluded. Specimen: naive CD8+ T cells sorted from blood. These receptors were collected from a man younger than 40 in good health.

The chain employs TRBV7-8 and TRBJ2-7; perhaps TRBD1 as D (5 bases). The CDR3 extends over 13 amino acids. Germline V gives CDR1 SGHVS, CDR2 FQNEAQ. Trimming stripped 5 bases from V and 4 bases from J, with 12 bases between. The CDR3 sequence is CASSPRAGYEQYF. DNA of the CDR3: TGTGCCAGCAGCCCCAGGGCTGGGTACGAGCAGTACTTC. The whole variable domain, remainder taken from reference TRBV7-8 and TRBJ2-7, is GAGVSQSPRYKVAKRGQDVALRCDPISGHVSLFWYQQALGQGPEFLTYFQNEAQLDKSGLPSDRFFAERPEGSVSTLKIQRTQQEDSAVYLCASSPRAGYEQYFGPGTRLTVT.

The rearrangement uses TRBV29-1 and TRBJ2-1, with 12 positions matching TRBD2. Germline V gene lookup returns CDR1 SQVTM and CDR2 ANQGSEA. V trimming: 0 bases; J trimming: 0 bases; junction bases outside the gene matches: 3. The CDR3 consists of 17 residues. This CDR3 reads CSVEDQTSGSSYNEQFF. The CDR3 DNA sequence: TGCAGCGTTGAAGACCAGACTAGCGGGAGCTCCTACAATGAGCAGTTCTTC.

Concerning this clone itself: The same CDR3 can be traced to other DNA sequences in this sample. This chain joins TRBV7-9 and TRBJ1-1; tentatively, D is TRBD1 (5 bases). With 1 base removed from V and 2 bases from J, the gap between germline ends came to 8 bases. Germline V CDR1 and CDR2: SEHNR, FQNEAQ (reference sequence). CDR3 length: 14 amino acids. The DNA of the CDR3 is TGTGCCAGCAGCTTAGTTCAGGGAAACACTGAAGCTTTCTTT. Its protein is CASSLVQGNTEAFF.

V gene TRBV4-1 combines with J gene TRBJ2-7; 11 bases line up with TRBD2. Germline lookup yields CDR1 MGHRA and CDR2 YSYEKL. Unmatched junction bases numbered 5, after V lost 2 bases and J lost 2 bases. The length of the CDR3 is 16 residues. CDR3 sequence reads: CASSQRTSGPPYEQYF. Written as DNA, the CDR3 is TGCGCCAGCAGCCAAAGGACTAGCGGGCCCCCCTACGAGCAGTACTTC.

The genes are TRBV5-1 and TRBJ1-3; 7 bases are a match to TRBD1. Unmatched junction bases numbered 5, after V lost 4 bases and J lost 4 bases. CDR1 and CDR2 from the germline V gene are SGHRS and YFSETQ. The length of the CDR3 is 14 residues. CDR3 sequence reads: CASSLQGFGNTIYF. CDR3 DNA sequence: TGCGCCAGCAGCCTACAGGGGTTCGGAAACACCATATATTTT.

The J gene is TRBJ2-7, the V gene TRBV29-1; D assignment may be TRBD1 or TRBD2 (5 bases each). Trimming took off 5 bases at V and 3 bases at J, with 17 bases between the two ends. The V gene's germline CDR1 is SQVTM and CDR2 ANQGSEA. This CDR3 has 14 residues. CDR3: CSVRSERDLYEQYF. CDR3 DNA sequence: TGCAGCGTTAGGTCGGAGAGGGACCTCTACGAGCAGTACTTC.

V is TRBV4-1 and J is TRBJ2-7; tentatively, D is TRBD2 (6 bases). CDR3 size: 14 residues. V lost 4 bases and J lost 4, with 14 bases in between. Germline V gene data show CDR1 as MGHRA and CDR2 as YSYEKL. The CDR3 sequence is CASSPRSGSYEQYF. CDR3 DNA sequence: TGCGCCAGCAGCCCGAGAAGCGGGTCTTACGAGCAGTACTTC.

V gene TRBV6-1 combines with J gene TRBJ2-1; D is perhaps TRBD2 (6 bases). The CDR3 covers 17 residues. Trimming shortened V by 4 bases and J by 1 base, and 17 bases separated the two germline ends. Germline CDR1 is MNHNS and CDR2 is SASEGT. CDR3 DNA: TGTGCCAGCAGTGGGAGGTGGTTAGCGGAGTCCTACAATGAGCAGTTCTTC. Its protein product is CASSGRWLAESYNEQFF.

The V gene is TRBV28, the J gene TRBJ1-1, with 7 bases fitting TRBD1. The CDR3 spans 15 residues. Unmatched junction bases numbered 3, after V lost 2 bases and J lost 0 bases. Looked up from germline, CDR1 is MDHEN and CDR2 is SYDVKM. CDR3 sequence reads: CASSLVGQMNTEAFF. CDR3 DNA sequence: TGTGCCAGCAGTTTAGTGGGACAGATGAACACTGAAGCTTTCTTT.

The genes are TRBV27 and TRBJ2-7, with 9 bases matching TRBD2. The CDR3 has 16 residues. Germline trimming cut 5 bases from V and 0 bases from J; bases unmatched to any gene: 8. CDR1 MNHEY and CDR2 SMNVEV come from the germline V gene (reference sequence). The CDR3 sequence: CASSLKTSGFSYEQYF. The CDR3 DNA follows: TGTGCCAGCAGTCTCAAGACTAGCGGATTCTCCTACGAGCAGTACTTC.

This sequence joins TRBV7-8 and TRBJ2-7; D not resolved. CDR1 and CDR2 from the germline V gene are SGHVS and FQNEAQ. This CDR3 is built from 11 residues. Trimming stripped 5 bases from V and 5 bases from J, with 7 bases between. The CDR3 reads CASSRSDEQYF. CDR3 in DNA: TGTGCCAGCAGCCGATCTGACGAGCAGTACTTC.

The J gene is TRBJ1-1, the V gene TRBV9; D possibly corresponds to TRBD1 (5 bases). CDR3 length: 16 amino acids. V dropped 0 bases and J dropped 0 bases, with 12 bases sitting between them. Germline V gives CDR1 SGDLS, CDR2 YYNGEE. CDR3 bases: TGTGCCAGCAGCGTAGCAATGGGGACCCTGAACACTGAAGCTTTCTTT. Encoded protein: CASSVAMGTLNTEAFF. The entire variable domain, with the rest obtained from reference TRBV9 and TRBJ1-1, is as follows: DSGVTQTPKHLITATGQRVTLRCSPRSGDLSVYWYQQSLDQGLQFLIQYYNGEERAKGNILERFSAQQFPDLHSELNLSSLELGDSALYFCASSVAMGTLNTEAFFGQGTRLTVV.

This rearrangement joins TRBV7-6 to TRBJ2-3, with D unclear. The germline V gene encodes CDR1 SGHVS and CDR2 FNYEAQ. CDR3 size: 13 residues. The germline V and J ends were trimmed by 5 bases and 2 bases, with 8 bases remaining between them. CDR3 DNA sequence: TGTGCCAGCAGCCCGGTCTTCACAGATACGCAGTATTTT. This gives the protein CASSPVFTDTQYF.

The J gene is TRBJ2-1, the V gene TRBV7-9; a possible D gene is TRBD1 (5 bases). Looked up from germline, CDR1 is SEHNR and CDR2 is FQNEAQ (reference sequence). The V and J ends lost 1 base and 3 bases respectively, with 10 bases between them. The CDR3 sequence is 15 residues long. This CDR3 reads CASSLEGLNYNEQFF. CDR3 in DNA: TGTGCCAGCAGCTTAGAGGGGCTAAACTACAATGAGCAGTTCTTC.

The chain is built from TRBV4-1 and TRBJ2-5; TRBD1 matches 7 bases. Germline loops: CDR1 MGHRA, CDR2 YSYEKL. V shed 4 bases, J shed 10 bases, and the junction held 15 bases outside the gene matches. The CDR3 consists of 15 residues. The CDR3 reads CASSRLTGAHPDQYF. The CDR3 bases are TGCGCCAGCAGCCGCTTAACAGGGGCCCACCCCGACCAGTACTTC.

The V and J genes are TRBV5-4 and TRBJ2-7; TRBD1 agrees at 10 bases. This CDR3 region has 15 residues. The V gene end was trimmed by 4 bases and the J gene end by 4 bases; junction bases not matched to a gene: 8. Germline V CDR1 and CDR2: SGHNT, YYREEE (reference sequence). The DNA for the CDR3 is TGTGCCAGCAGCGCCACCGGGACAGGGGTGTACGAGCAGTACTTC. As protein: CASSATGTGVYEQYF.

This clone was observed once. The chain joins TRBV18 to TRBJ2-1; 7 nucleotides match TRBD1. CDR3 length: 16 amino acids. The V gene end was trimmed by 3 bases and the J gene end by 1 base; junction bases not matched to a gene: 6. Per germline, CDR1 KGHSH and CDR2 LQKENI. CDR3 nucleotide sequence: TGTGCCAGCTCACCGAAGGACAGGCTGTCCTACAATGAGCAGTTCTTC. Translating it yields CASSPKDRLSYNEQFF.

As DNA, the CDR3 is TGCGCCAGCAGCTTGGGCCGGGACAGGGAAATATACGAGCAGTACTTC. Its translation: CASSLGRDREIYEQYF. The chain is built from TRBV5-1 and TRBJ2-7, with TRBD1 matching over 9 bases. Germline trimming cut 0 bases from V and 4 bases from J; bases unmatched to any gene: 8. The CDR3 runs to 16 residues. In germline, CDR1 is SGHRS, CDR2 YFSETQ.

This clone was found once. The junction departs from germline at one end; a sequencing error may be responsible. The same CDR3 arises from other DNA sequences in this sample as well. The genes are TRBV16 and TRBJ2-7, with 7 bases identical to TRBD1. This CDR3 is 16 amino acids long. The germline gives CDR1 KGHSY, CDR2 FQNENV. CDR3 loop: CASSQSWTGSTYEQYF. For the CDR3, the DNA is TGCGCCAGCAGCCAATCGTGGACAGGTTCGACCTACGAGCAGTACTTC.